This T cell receptor beta chain was captured by sequencing in a study of shared clonotypes between healthy human individuals. The donor population consisted of healthy HIV-negative adults with no recent acute infections or vaccinations. TCRdb's table, derived via immunoSEQ multiplex PCR, lists solely in-frame clones and lacks some. The repertoire holds roughly 1.4 million clones, with around 98.5% as singletons. V dropped 0 bases and J dropped 4; count of bases not matched to a gene: 5. CDR3 length: 16 residues. Looked up from germline, CDR1 is SGHRS and CDR2 is YFSETQ. Overall study results and limits: Estimated richness values were generally larger in naive subsets than in memory subsets. With few donors, the genetic and exposure-history diversity represented was limited. At large depth, rarefaction still showed sorted-subset sequencing to be incomplete.

As concerns this clone: The antigen is not known.

This chain uses TRBV5-1 with TRBJ1-4, with 8 bases aligning to TRBD1. Input material: naive CD4+ T cells sorted from blood. Subset of the sample: CD45RA+ positively selected. This TCR was sampled from a man aged 25 to 40 in good health. The CDR3 nucleotides read TGCGCCAGCAGCTTGGCCGGGACAGGCGATAATGAAAAACTGTTTTTT. This codes for CASSLAGTGDNEKLFF.